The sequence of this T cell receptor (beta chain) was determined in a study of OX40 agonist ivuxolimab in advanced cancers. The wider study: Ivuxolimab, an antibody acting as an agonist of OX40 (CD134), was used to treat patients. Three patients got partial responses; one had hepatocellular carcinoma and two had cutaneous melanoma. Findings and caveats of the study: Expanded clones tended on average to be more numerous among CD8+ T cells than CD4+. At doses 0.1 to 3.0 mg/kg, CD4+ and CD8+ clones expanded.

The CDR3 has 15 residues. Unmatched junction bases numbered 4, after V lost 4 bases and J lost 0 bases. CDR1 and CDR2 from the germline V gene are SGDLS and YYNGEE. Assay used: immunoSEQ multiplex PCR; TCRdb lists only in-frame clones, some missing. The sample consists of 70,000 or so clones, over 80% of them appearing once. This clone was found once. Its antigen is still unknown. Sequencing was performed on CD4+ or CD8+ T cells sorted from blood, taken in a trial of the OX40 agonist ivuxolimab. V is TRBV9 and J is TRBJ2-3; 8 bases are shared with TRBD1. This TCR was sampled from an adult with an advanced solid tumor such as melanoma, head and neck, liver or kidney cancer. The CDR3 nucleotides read TGTGCCAGCAGCCCGGGACAGGAGAGCACAGATACGCAGTATTTT. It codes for CASSPGQESTDTQYF.